These 24 T cell receptor beta chains were sequenced from one sample in a study of T cells after yellow fever vaccination. TCRdb independently ran MiXCR on the 5' RACE reads; one entry per CDR3 protein. Here the sample spans about 550,000 distinct CDR3 sequences, roughly a fifth being singletons. The material was PBMCs, obtained 15 days after the yellow fever booster vaccination. The receptors originated from a man aged 30 to 45 who received the YFV17D yellow fever vaccine.

This chain uses TRBV10-3 with TRBJ2-3; the D gene is possibly TRBD1 (5 bases). Germline CDR1 ENHRY, CDR2 SYGVKD. There are 12 residues in the CDR3. Trimming took 5 bases from V and 5 from J, leaving 8 bases between them. CDR3 region: CAISFRGDTQYF. The CDR3 DNA follows: TGTGCCATCAGTTTTAGGGGAGATACGCAGTATTTT.

This clonotype was detected a few times. The chain joins TRBV29-1 to TRBJ1-2; D remains unclear. The V and J ends lost 7 bases and 0 bases respectively, with 12 bases between them. This CDR3 is built from 13 residues. Germline V gene sequence: CDR1 SQVTM, CDR2 ANQGSEA. CDR3 coding DNA: TGCAGCGCCCTACAAGGAACTAACTATGGCTACACCTTC. Its translation is CSALQGTNYGYTF.

This clonotype occurred a few times. The chain employs TRBV10-3 and TRBJ2-2; tentatively, D is TRBD1 or TRBD2 (6 bases each). CDR3 length: 17 amino acids. The germline V and J ends were trimmed by 2 bases and 1 base, with 14 bases remaining between them. Looked up from germline, CDR1 is ENHRY and CDR2 is SYGVKD. The CDR3: CAISERRGRKNTGELFF. CDR3 nucleotides: TGTGCCATCAGTGAGAGGAGGGGGAGGAAGAACACCGGGGAGCTGTTTTTT.

This clonotype was found a few times. The genes are TRBV20-1 and TRBJ2-5; 13 bases agree with TRBD2. The length of the CDR3 is 14 residues. Germline CDR1 DFQATT, CDR2 SNEGSKA (reference sequence). V was pared by 6 bases and J by 5 bases, with 6 bases of the junction left unmatched. The CDR3 here is CSAARLAGGETQYF. In nucleotides, the CDR3 is TGCAGTGCCGCGCGACTAGCGGGAGGTGAGACCCAGTACTTC.

This clonotype was seen only a few times. V and J are TRBV4-2 and TRBJ2-5; D is possibly TRBD1 (6 bases). With 2 bases removed from V and 2 bases from J, the gap between germline ends came to 12 bases. CDR3 size: 15 residues. Germline V gene data show CDR1 as LGHNA and CDR2 as YNFKEQ. The CDR3 nucleotides read TGTGCCAGCAGCCAATTATCCGGGACACAAGAGACCCAGTACTTC. It is translated as CASSQLSGTQETQYF.

This clonotype came up a few times. V usage is TRBV5-6 and J usage is TRBJ1-5; 8 bases align to TRBD1. V lost 4 bases, J lost 5 bases, and 5 bases stayed unmatched. Per germline, CDR1 SGHDT and CDR2 YYEEEE. This CDR3 contains 14 residues. This CDR3 reads CASSLDRDDQPQHF. Here the CDR3 DNA reads TGTGCCAGCAGCCTGGACAGGGATGATCAGCCCCAGCATTTT.

This clonotype was counted only a few times. V is TRBV4-3 and J is TRBJ2-1; D call uncertain. The germline CDR1 and CDR2 sequences are LGHNA and YSLEER. V was trimmed by 5 bases and J by 2 bases, leaving 13 bases between them. The CDR3 has 15 residues. This chain's CDR3 is CASSSSSGTYNEQFF. The DNA for the CDR3 is TGCGCCAGCAGCTCCAGCTCAGGAACCTACAATGAGCAGTTCTTC.

The chain carries TRBV7-9 and TRBJ2-7; D is uncertain. The CDR3 runs to 11 residues. V lost 5 bases, J lost 5 bases, and 7 bases lay in between. Germline CDR1 SEHNR, CDR2 FQNEAQ (reference sequence). As DNA, the CDR3 is TGTGCCAGCAGCGAAGAGCACGAGCAGTACTTC. It is translated as CASSEEHEQYF.

CDR3 bases: TGTGCCAGCAGTTTAGGAGGTATTGGTGCCCGGGGTAATTCACCCCTCCACTTT. It translates to CASSLGGIGARGNSPLHF. The gene calls are TRBV28 and TRBJ1-6; D not certain. CDR3 size: 18 residues. Trimming pared 2 bases from V and 6 bases from J, leaving 20 bases between. Germline CDR1 MDHEN, CDR2 SYDVKM.

This clonotype was seen only a few times. The V call is TRBV7-8, the J call TRBJ2-7, with D possibly TRBD1 on 6 matching bases. Germline V gene data show CDR1 as SGHVS and CDR2 as FQNEAQ. The V end lost 4 bases, the J end lost 1 base, and 14 bases lay between the germline ends. CDR3 size: 15 residues. The CDR3 reads CASSSNPDRSYEQYF. The CDR3, as DNA: TGTGCCAGCAGCTCCAATCCGGACAGATCCTACGAGCAGTACTTC.

The chain recombines TRBV29-1 with TRBJ2-1; perhaps TRBD2 as D (6 bases). This CDR3 has 16 amino acids. V was cut by 6 bases and J by 6 bases, with 24 bases left in between. Germline V CDR1 and CDR2: SQVTM, ANQGSEA. The CDR3 bases are TGCAGCGTCGGTCCTGGAGGGAGCGCCCCACCCAATGAGCAGTTCTTC. The encoded protein is CSVGPGGSAPPNEQFF.

This chain connects TRBV7-2 to TRBJ2-6; D gene unclear. Trimming took off 3 bases at V and 4 bases at J, with 13 bases between the two ends. CDR3 size: 16 residues. CDR1 and CDR2 (germline): SGHTA, FQGNSA. The CDR3 here is CASSFPWYLGANVLTF. As DNA, the CDR3 is TGTGCCAGCAGCTTCCCCTGGTACCTGGGGGCCAACGTCCTGACTTTC.

The chain combines TRBV6-6 with TRBJ2-1; D call uncertain. The CDR3 has 13 residues. Trimming left V 0 bases short and J 5 bases short, with 5 bases between. Germline values: CDR1 MNHNY, CDR2 SVGAGI (reference sequence). The chain's CDR3 is CASSYSWDNEQFF. The DNA of the CDR3 is TGTGCCAGCAGTTACTCCTGGGACAATGAGCAGTTCTTC.

This clonotype was counted a few times. The chain carries TRBV7-2 and TRBJ2-7; tentative D call: TRBD1 (6 bases). Germline-derived CDR1 and CDR2 are SGHTA and FQGNSA. CDR3 length: 11 residues. Trimming shortened V by 7 bases and J by 6 bases, and 10 bases separated the two germline ends. This chain's CDR3 is CASITGREQYF. The CDR3 bases are TGTGCCAGCATCACAGGGCGCGAGCAGTACTTC.

The gene calls are TRBV15 and TRBJ2-3, with 8 bases aligning to TRBD1. V was clipped by 2 bases and J by 2 bases; unmatched bases: 6. Germline V gene sequence: CDR1 LNHNV, CDR2 YYDKDF (reference sequence). CDR3 length equals 16 residues. CDR3 loop: CATSRRQGANTDTQYF. CDR3 nucleotide sequence: TGTGCCACCAGCAGACGTCAGGGGGCAAACACAGATACGCAGTATTTT.

This clonotype was seen a few times. The chain is built from TRBV20-1 and TRBJ2-7, with 10 bases lining up with TRBD2. The germline V gene has CDR1 DFQATT and CDR2 SNEGSKA (reference sequence). Trimming removed 5 bases from V and 3 bases from J; junction bases left unmatched: 13. This CDR3 region has 16 residues. CDR3 in amino acids: CSASDSGTSELYEQYF. CDR3 nucleotide sequence: TGCAGTGCTTCCGATTCCGGGACTAGCGAACTCTACGAGCAGTACTTC.

The CDR3 region is CASSVSGGYQETQYF. CDR3 DNA: TGTGCCAGCAGCGTTAGCGGAGGGTACCAAGAGACCCAGTACTTC. The chain employs TRBV9 and TRBJ2-5, with a tentative D call TRBD2 (6 bases). The CDR3 is 15 residues long. Germline lookup yields CDR1 SGDLS and CDR2 YYNGEE. Between the trimmed V and J ends, which lost 2 bases and 0 bases, there was a span of 11 bases.

The chain combines TRBV5-1 with TRBJ1-1, with D hard to call. Germline values: CDR1 SGHRS, CDR2 YFSETQ. The CDR3 is 15 amino acids. Trimming removed 1 base at V and 5 bases at J, with 15 bases between. CDR3 sequence (DNA): TGCGCCAGCAGCTTGTTTCTGGGATCGAGGACTGAAGCTTTCTTT. Translation gives CASSLFLGSRTEAFF. The complete variable domain, with remaining parts taken from reference TRBV5-1 and TRBJ1-1, reads KAGVTQTPRYLIKTRGQQVTLSCSPISGHRSVSWYQQTPGQGLQFLFEYFSETQRNKGNFPGRFSGRQFSNSRSEMNVSTLELGDSALYLCASSLFLGSRTEAFFGQGTRLTVV.

In its sample, this clonotype was seen a few times. V is TRBV3-1 and J is TRBJ2-5, with 8 bases identical to TRBD1. Germline assignment: CDR1 LGHDT and CDR2 YNNKEL (reference sequence). Trimming took 5 bases from V and 3 from J; bases not matched to a gene: 5. The CDR3 spans 14 residues. CDR3 DNA: TGTGCCAGCAGCGTGACAGGGGTTGAAGAGACCCAGTACTTC. The encoded protein is CASSVTGVEETQYF.

This chain joins TRBV6-5 and TRBJ2-1; TRBD1 matches at 7 bases. The ends lost 0 bases at V and 2 bases at J; junction bases unmatched: 4. CDR1 and CDR2 (germline): MNHEY, SVGAGI. This CDR3 has 16 residues. Written as DNA, the CDR3 is TGTGCCAGCAGTTACTCGAGGCAGGGGGCCTACAATGAGCAGTTCTTC. It codes for CASSYSRQGAYNEQFF.

This chain joins TRBV7-6 and TRBJ1-2, with a weak D call TRBD1 (5 bases). Trimming cost V 5 bases and J 6 bases, with 13 bases left between them. Germline V CDR1 and CDR2: SGHVS, FNYEAQ. The CDR3 extends over 13 amino acids. DNA for the CDR3: TGTGCCAGCAGCCCGACAGCGGGCGATGGCTACACCTTC. It is translated as CASSPTAGDGYTF.

Only a few counts were recorded for this clonotype. This CDR3 reads CASSDLAGSSYNEQFF. The CDR3 coding sequence is TGCGCCAGCAGTGACCTAGCGGGCAGCTCCTACAATGAGCAGTTCTTC. The J gene is TRBJ2-1, the V gene TRBV10-1; 8 nucleotides match TRBD2. The V segment lost 3 bases and the J segment 0 bases; nucleotides outside the gene matches: 4. Germline assignment: CDR1 WNHNN and CDR2 SYGVQD (reference sequence). The CDR3 contains 16 residues.

The chain couples TRBV30 to TRBJ2-7; no reliable D call. The CDR3 sequence is 13 residues long. Trimming stripped 2 bases from V and 1 base from J, with 9 bases between. Germline V CDR1 and CDR2: GTSNPN, SVGIG (reference sequence). The CDR3 spells CAWSFQTSYEQYF. The CDR3 DNA sequence: TGTGCCTGGAGTTTTCAGACATCCTACGAGCAGTACTTC. The full variable domain, in which reference TRBV30 and TRBJ2-7 provide the parts outside the CDR3, is SQTIHQWPATLVQPVGSPLSLECTVEGTSNPNLYWYRQAAGRGLQLLFYSVGIGQISSEVPQNLSASRPQDRQFILSSKKLLLSDSGFYLCAWSFQTSYEQYFGPGTRLTVT.

In its sample, this clonotype was seen a few times. V and J are TRBV9 and TRBJ2-1, with a possible D match to TRBD2 (5 bases). The CDR3 length is 15 residues. Trimming shortened V by 2 bases and J by 6 bases, and 15 bases separated the two germline ends. CDR1 and CDR2 (germline): SGDLS, YYNGEE. The chain's CDR3 is CASSVSRVAPNEQFF. The CDR3 bases are TGTGCCAGCAGCGTTTCGCGGGTGGCTCCCAATGAGCAGTTCTTC.